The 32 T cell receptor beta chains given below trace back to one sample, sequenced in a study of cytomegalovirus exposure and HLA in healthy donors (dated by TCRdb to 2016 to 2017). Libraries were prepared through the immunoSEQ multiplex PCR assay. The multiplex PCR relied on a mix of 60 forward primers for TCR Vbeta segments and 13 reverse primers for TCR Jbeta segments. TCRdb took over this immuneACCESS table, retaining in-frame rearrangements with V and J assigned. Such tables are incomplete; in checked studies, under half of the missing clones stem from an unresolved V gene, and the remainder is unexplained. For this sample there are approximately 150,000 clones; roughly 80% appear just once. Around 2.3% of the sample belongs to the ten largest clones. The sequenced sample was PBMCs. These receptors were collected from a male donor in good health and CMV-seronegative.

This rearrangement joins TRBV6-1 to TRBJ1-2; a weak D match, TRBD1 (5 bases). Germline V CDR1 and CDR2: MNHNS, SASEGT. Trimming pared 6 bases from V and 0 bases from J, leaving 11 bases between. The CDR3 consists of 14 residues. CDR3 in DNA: TGTGCCAGCAGACCGCAGGGATCTAACTATGGCTACACCTTC. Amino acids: CASRPQGSNYGYTF.

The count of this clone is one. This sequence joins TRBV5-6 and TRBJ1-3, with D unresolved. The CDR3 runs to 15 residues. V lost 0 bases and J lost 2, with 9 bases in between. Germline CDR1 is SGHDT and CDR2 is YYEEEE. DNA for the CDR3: TGTGCCAGCAGCTTGGGAGGTAATCCTGGAAACACCATATATTTT. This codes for CASSLGGNPGNTIYF.

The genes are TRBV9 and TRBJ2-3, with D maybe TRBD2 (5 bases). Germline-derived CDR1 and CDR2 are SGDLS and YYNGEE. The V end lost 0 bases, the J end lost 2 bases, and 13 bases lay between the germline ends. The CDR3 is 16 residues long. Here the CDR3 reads CASSVAHSGPTDTQYF. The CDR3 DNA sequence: TGTGCCAGCAGCGTAGCTCACAGCGGACCCACAGATACGCAGTATTTT.

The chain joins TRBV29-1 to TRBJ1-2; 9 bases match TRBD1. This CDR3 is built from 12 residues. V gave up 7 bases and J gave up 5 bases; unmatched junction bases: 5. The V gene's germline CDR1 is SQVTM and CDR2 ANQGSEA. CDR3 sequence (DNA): TGCAGCGCCGAGACAGGGGGATATGGCTACACCTTC. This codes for CSAETGGYGYTF.

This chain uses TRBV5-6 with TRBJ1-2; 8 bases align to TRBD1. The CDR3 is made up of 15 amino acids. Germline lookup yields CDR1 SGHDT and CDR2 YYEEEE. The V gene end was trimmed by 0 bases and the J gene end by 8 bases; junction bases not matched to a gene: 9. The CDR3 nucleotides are TGTGCCAGCAGCTTGGCCGGACAGGGAATGGGCGGCTACACCTTC. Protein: CASSLAGQGMGGYTF.

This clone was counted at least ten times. The CDR3 coding sequence is TGTGCCAGCAACGTGAGGGTTGACGAGCAGTACTTC. Its translation is CASNVRVDEQYF. The rearrangement uses TRBV5-8 and TRBJ2-7; maybe TRBD2 (5 bases). Trimming removed 6 bases from V and 5 bases from J, with 12 bases in between. The CDR3 is 12 residues long. Germline V CDR1 and CDR2: SGHTS, YDEGEE. Using reference TRBV5-8 and TRBJ2-7 for the parts outside the CDR3, the full variable domain is EAGVTQSPTHLIKTRGQQATLRCSPISGHTSVYWYQQALGLGLQFLLWYDEGEERNRGNFPPRFSGRQFPNYSSELNVNALELEDSALYLCASNVRVDEQYFGPGTRLTVT.

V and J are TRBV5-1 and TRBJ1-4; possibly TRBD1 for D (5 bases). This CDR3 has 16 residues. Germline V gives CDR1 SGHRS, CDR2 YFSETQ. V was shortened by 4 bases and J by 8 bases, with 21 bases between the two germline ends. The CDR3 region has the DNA TGCGCCAGCAGCAAAAATGGGGCGTCCCTTCGGGAAAAACTGTTTTTT. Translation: CASSKNGASLREKLFF. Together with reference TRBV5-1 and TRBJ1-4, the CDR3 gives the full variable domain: KAGVTQTPRYLIKTRGQQVTLSCSPISGHRSVSWYQQTPGQGLQFLFEYFSETQRNKGNFPGRFSGRQFSNSRSEMNVSTLELGDSALYLCASSKNGASLREKLFFGSGTQLSVL.

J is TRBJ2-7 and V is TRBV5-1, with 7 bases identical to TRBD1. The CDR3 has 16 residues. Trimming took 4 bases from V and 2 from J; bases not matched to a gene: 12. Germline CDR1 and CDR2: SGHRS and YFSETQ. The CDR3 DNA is TGCGCCAGCAGCCCGATGGTTGGGACAGAAGCCTACGAGCAGTACTTC. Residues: CASSPMVGTEAYEQYF.

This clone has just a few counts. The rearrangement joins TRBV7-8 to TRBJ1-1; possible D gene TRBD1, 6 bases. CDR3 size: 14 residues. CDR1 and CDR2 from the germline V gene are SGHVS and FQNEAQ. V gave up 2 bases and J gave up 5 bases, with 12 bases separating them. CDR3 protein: CASSLRGGGTEAFF. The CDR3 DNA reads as TGTGCCAGCAGCTTACGAGGGGGAGGGACTGAAGCTTTCTTT.

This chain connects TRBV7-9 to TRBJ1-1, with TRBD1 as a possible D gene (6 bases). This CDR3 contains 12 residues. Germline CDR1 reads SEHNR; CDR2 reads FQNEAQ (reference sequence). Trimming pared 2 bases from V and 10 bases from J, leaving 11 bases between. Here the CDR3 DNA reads TGTGCCAGCAGCTTATTCCAGGGGAGAGCTTTCTTT. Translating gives CASSLFQGRAFF.

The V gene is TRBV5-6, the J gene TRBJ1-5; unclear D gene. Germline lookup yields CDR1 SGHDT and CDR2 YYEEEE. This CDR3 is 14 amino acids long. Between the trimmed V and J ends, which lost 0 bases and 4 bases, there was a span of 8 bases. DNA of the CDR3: TGTGCCAGCAGCTTGGTGAGGGAAAATCAGCCCCAGCATTTT. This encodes CASSLVRENQPQHF.

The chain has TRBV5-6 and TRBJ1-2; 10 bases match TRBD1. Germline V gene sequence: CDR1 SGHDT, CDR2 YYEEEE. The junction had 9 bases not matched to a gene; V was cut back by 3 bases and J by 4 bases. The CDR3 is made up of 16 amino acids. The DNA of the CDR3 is TGTGCCAGCAGCTCCGGGACAGGGGTGTTCCGCTATGGCTACACCTTC. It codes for CASSSGTGVFRYGYTF.

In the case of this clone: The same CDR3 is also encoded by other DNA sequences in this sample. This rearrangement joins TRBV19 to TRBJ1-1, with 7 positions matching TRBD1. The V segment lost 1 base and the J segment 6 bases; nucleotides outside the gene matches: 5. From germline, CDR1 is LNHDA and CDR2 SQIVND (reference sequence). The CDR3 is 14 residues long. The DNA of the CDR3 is TGTGCCAGTAGTATAGGACAGGGACTCCCTGAAGCTTTCTTT. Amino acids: CASSIGQGLPEAFF.

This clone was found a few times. The CDR3 reads CASRGTGKPGELFF. The CDR3 DNA follows: TGTGCCAGCAGAGGGACAGGCAAACCCGGGGAGCTGTTTTTT. V usage is TRBV6-1 and J usage is TRBJ2-2; TRBD1 matches 8 bases. The CDR3 contains 14 residues. Losses at the gene ends were 6 bases for V and 6 bases for J; bases not matched to a gene: 6. CDR1 MNHNS and CDR2 SASEGT come from the germline V gene.

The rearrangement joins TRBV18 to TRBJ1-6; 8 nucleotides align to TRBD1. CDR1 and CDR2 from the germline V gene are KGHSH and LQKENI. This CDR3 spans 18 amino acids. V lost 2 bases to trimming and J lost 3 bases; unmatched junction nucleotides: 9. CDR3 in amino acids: CASSPRDRSVIYNSPLHF. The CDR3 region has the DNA TGTGCCAGCTCACCAAGGGACAGGTCCGTTATCTATAATTCACCCCTCCACTTT.

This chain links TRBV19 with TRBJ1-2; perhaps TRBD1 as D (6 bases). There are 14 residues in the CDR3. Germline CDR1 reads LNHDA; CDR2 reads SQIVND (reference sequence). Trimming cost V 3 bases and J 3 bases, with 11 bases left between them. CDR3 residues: CASSMRGGYYGYTF. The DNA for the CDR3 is TGTGCCAGTAGTATGCGGGGGGGCTACTATGGCTACACCTTC.

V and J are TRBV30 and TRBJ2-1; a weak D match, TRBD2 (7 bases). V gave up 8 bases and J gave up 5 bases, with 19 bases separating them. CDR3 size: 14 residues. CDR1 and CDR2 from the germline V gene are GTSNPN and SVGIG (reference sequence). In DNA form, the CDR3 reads TGTGCCCTACGGGAGGCGGGGGCCAACAATGAGCAGTTCTTC. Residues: CALREAGANNEQFF.

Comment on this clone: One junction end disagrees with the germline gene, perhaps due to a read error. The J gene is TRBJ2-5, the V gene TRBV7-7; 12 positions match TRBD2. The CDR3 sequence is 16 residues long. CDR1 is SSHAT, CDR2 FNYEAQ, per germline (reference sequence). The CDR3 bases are TGTGCTAGCAGCCAAGCCCTAGCGGGGGGGCAAGAGACCCAGTACTTC. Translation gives CASSQALAGGQETQYF.

The CDR3 region has the DNA TGTGCCTGGAGGGGGTGGCGGGGGGGCCCCGGCGGGGAGCTGTTTTTT. Its protein product is CAWRGWRGGPGGELFF. The V and J genes are TRBV30 and TRBJ2-2, with 9 bases that match TRBD2. Germline V gene lookup returns CDR1 GTSNPN and CDR2 SVGIG (reference sequence). CDR3 length: 16 residues. V shed 3 bases, J shed 7 bases, and the junction held 12 bases outside the gene matches.

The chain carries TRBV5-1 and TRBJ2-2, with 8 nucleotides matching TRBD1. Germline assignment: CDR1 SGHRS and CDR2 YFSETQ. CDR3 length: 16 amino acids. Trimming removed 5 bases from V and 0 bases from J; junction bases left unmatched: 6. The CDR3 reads CASRSGQGSNTGELFF. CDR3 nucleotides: TGCGCCAGCAGGAGCGGACAGGGATCGAACACCGGGGAGCTGTTTTTT. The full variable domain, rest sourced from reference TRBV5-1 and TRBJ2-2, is KAGVTQTPRYLIKTRGQQVTLSCSPISGHRSVSWYQQTPGQGLQFLFEYFSETQRNKGNFPGRFSGRQFSNSRSEMNVSTLELGDSALYLCASRSGQGSNTGELFFGEGSRLTVL.

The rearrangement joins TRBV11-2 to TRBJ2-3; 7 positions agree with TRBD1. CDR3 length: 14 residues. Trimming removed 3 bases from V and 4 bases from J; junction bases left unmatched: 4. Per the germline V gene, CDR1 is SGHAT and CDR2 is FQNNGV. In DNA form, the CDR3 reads TGTGCCAGCAGCTTCATCGACAGGGCAGATACGCAGTATTTT. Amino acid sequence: CASSFIDRADTQYF. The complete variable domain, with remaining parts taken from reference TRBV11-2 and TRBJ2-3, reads EAGVAQSPRYKIIEKRQSVAFWCNPISGHATLYWYQQILGQGPKLLIQFQNNGVVDDSQLPKDRFSAERLKGVDSTLKIQPAKLEDSAVYLCASSFIDRADTQYFGPGTRLTVL.

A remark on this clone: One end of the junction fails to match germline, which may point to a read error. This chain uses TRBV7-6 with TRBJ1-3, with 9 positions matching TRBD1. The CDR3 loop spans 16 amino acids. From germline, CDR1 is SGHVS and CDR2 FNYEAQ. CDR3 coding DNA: TGTACCAGCAGCTTAGTTCTGGGACAGGGTGGAAACACCATATATTTT. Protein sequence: CTSSLVLGQGGNTIYF.

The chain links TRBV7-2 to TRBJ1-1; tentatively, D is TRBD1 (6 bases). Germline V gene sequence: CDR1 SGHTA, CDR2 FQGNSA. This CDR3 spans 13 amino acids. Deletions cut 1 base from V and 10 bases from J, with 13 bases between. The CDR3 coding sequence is TGTGCCAGCAGCTTAGGTACAGGGTGGAGAGCTTTCTTT. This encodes CASSLGTGWRAFF.

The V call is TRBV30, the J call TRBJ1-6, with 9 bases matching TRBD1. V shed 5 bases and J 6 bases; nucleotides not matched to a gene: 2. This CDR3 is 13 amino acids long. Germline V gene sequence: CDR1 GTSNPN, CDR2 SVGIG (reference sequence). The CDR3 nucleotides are TGTGCCTGGGGGACAGGGATTAATTCACCCCTCCACTTT. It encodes CAWGTGINSPLHF.

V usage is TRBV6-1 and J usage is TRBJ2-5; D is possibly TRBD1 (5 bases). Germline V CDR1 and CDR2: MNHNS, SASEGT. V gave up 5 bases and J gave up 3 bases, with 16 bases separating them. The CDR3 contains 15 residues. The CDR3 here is CASSINSRVKETQYF. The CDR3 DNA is TGTGCCAGCAGTATAAATAGCAGGGTGAAAGAGACCCAGTACTTC.

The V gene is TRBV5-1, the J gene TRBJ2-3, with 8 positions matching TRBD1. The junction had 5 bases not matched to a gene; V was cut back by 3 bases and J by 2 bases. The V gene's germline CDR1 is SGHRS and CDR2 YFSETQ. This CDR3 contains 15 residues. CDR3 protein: CASSSTGGVTDTQYF. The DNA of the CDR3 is TGCGCCAGCAGCTCCACAGGGGGAGTCACAGATACGCAGTATTTT.

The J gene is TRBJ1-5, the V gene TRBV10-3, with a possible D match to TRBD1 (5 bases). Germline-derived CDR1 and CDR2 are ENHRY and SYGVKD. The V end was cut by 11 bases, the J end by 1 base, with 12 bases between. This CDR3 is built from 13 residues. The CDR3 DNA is TGTGCCGTGCGGCAGGGCAGCAATCAGCCCCAGCATTTT. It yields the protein CAVRQGSNQPQHF.

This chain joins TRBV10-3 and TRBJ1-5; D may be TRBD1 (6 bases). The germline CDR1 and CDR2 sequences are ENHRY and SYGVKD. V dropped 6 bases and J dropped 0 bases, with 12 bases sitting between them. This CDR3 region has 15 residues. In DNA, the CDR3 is TGTGCCATCAGCCGGGACAAAAATAGCAATCAGCCCCAGCATTTT. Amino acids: CAISRDKNSNQPQHF.

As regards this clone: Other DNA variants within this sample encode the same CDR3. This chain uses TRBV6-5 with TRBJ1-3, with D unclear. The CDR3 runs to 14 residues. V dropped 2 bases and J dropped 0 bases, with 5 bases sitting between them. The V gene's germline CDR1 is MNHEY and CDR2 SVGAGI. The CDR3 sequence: CASSYGDSGNTIYF. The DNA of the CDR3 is TGTGCCAGCAGTTACGGAGACTCTGGAAACACCATATATTTT.

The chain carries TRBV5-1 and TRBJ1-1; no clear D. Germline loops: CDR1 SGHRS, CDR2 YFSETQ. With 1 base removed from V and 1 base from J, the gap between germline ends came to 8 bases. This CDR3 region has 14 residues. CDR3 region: CASSLRLANTEAFF. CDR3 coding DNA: TGCGCCAGCAGCTTGAGATTGGCGAACACTGAAGCTTTCTTT. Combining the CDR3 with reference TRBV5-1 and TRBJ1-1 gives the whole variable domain KAGVTQTPRYLIKTRGQQVTLSCSPISGHRSVSWYQQTPGQGLQFLFEYFSETQRNKGNFPGRFSGRQFSNSRSEMNVSTLELGDSALYLCASSLRLANTEAFFGQGTRLTVV.

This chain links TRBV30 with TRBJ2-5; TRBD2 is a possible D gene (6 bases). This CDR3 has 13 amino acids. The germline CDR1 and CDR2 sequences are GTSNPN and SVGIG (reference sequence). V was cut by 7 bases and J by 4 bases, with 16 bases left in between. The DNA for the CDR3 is TGTGCCTCATTCCCGGGGGATGGAGAGACCCAGTACTTC. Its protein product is CASFPGDGETQYF.

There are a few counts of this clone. The CDR3 region is CAWSVDRGVDYTF. DNA of the CDR3: TGTGCCTGGAGCGTCGACAGGGGCGTTGACTACACCTTC. The chain has TRBV30 and TRBJ1-2, with TRBD1 matching 8 bases. Germline V gene sequence: CDR1 GTSNPN, CDR2 SVGIG (reference sequence). V trimming: 3 bases; J trimming: 10 bases; junction bases outside the gene matches: 10. CDR3 length equals 13 residues.